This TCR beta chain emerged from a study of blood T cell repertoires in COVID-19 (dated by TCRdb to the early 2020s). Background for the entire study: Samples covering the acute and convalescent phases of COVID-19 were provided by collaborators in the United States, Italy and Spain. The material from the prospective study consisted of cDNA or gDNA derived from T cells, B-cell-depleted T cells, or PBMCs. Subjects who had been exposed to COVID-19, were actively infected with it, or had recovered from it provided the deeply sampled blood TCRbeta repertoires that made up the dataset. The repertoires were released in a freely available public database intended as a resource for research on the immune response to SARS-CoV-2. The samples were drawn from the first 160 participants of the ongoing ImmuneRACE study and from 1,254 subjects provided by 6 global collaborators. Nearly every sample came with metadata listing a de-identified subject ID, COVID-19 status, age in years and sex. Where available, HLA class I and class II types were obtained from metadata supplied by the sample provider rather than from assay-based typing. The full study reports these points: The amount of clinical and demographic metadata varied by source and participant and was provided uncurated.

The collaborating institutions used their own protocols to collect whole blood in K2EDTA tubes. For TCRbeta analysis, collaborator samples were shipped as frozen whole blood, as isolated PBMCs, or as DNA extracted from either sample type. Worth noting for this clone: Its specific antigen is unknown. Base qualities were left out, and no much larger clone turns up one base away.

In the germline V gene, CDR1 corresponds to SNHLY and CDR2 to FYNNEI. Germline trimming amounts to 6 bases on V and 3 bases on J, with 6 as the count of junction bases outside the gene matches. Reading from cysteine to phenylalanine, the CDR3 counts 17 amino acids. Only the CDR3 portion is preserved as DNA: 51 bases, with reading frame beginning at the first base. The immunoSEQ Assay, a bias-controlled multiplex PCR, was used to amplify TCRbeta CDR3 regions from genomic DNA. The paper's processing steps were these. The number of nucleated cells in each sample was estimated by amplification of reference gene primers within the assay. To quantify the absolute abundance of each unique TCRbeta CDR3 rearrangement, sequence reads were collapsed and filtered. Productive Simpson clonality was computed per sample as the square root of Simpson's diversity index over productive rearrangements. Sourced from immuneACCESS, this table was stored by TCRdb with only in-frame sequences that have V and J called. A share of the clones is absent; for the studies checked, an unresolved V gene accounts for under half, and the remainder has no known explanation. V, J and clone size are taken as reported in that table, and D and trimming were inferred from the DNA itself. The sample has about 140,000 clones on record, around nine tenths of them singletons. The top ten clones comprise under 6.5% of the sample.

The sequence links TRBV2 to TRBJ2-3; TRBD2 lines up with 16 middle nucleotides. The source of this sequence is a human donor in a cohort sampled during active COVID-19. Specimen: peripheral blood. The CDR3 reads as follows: CASSLGLAGGHTDTQYF. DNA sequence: TGTGCCAGCAGCTTGGGACTAGCGGGGGGGCATACAGATACGCAGTATTTT. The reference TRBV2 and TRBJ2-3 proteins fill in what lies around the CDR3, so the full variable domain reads EPEVTQTPSHQVTQMGQEVILRCVPISNHLYFYWYRQILGQKVEFLVSFYNNEISEKSEIFDDQFSVERPDGSNFTLKIRSTKLEDSAMYFCASSLGLAGGHTDTQYFGPGTRLTVL.